This T cell receptor beta chain emerged from a study of OX40 agonist ivuxolimab in advanced cancers. Study context: Patients in dose escalation had liver, melanoma, kidney or head and neck cancers.

In regard to this clone: Its antigen is as yet unknown.

Looked up from germline, CDR1 is SGHVS and CDR2 is FQNEAQ. CDR3 size: 15 residues. Trimming at V came to 7 bases and at J to 5 bases, leaving 8 bases not matched to a gene. TCRdb's table, derived via immunoSEQ multiplex PCR, lists solely in-frame clones and lacks some. Counted here are approximately 84,000 clones, approximately 90% occurring once; the ten biggest clones make up approximately 0.41%. Study-wide points: CD4+ and CD8+ blood T cells expanded clonally by week 6 at 0.1 to 3.0 mg/kg. In general, CD8+ T cells held more expanded clones than CD4+ did, on average.

Patients were ineligible given autoimmune disease history or systemic immunosuppression. The receptor was derived from an adult with an advanced solid tumor such as melanoma, head and neck, liver or kidney cancer. The chain recombines TRBV7-8 with TRBJ2-1; 10 positions match TRBD2. The sequencing used CD4+ or CD8+ T cells sorted from blood, collected in a trial of the OX40 agonist ivuxolimab. The CDR3 DNA sequence: TGTGCCAGCACCAGGGGACTAGCGAGAAACAATGAGCAGTTCTTC. It yields the protein CASTRGLARNNEQFF.